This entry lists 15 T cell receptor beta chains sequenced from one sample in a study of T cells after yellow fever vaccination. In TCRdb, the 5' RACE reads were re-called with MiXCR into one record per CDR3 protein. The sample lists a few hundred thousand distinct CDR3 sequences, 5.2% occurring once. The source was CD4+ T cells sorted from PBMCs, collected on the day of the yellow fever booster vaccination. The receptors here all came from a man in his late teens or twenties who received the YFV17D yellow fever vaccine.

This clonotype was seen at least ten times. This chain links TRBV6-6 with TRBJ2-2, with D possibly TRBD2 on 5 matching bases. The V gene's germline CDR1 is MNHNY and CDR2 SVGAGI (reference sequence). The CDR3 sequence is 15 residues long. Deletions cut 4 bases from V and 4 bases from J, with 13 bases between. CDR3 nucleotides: TGTGCCAGCAGTTCTACTAGGCTCGGCACCGGGGAGCTGTTTTTT. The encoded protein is CASSSTRLGTGELFF.

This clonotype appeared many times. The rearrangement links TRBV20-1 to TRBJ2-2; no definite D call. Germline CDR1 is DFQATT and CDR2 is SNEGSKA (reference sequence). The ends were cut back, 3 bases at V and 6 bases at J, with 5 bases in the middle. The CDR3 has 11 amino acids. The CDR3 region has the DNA TGCAGTGCTAGTTCCGCCGGGGAGCTGTTTTTT. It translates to CSASSAGELFF.

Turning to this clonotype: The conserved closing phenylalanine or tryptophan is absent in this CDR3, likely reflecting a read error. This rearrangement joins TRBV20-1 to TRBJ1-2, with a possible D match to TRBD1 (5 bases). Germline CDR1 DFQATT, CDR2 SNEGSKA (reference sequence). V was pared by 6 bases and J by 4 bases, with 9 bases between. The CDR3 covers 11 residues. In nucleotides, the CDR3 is TGCAGTGCCGGGGCCCTCTATGGCTACACCTCC. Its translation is CSAGALYGYTS.

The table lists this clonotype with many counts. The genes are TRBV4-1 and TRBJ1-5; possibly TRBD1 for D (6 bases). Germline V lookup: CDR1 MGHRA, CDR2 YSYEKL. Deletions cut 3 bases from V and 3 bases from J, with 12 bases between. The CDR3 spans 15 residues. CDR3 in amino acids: CASSQGWTANQPQHF. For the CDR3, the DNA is TGCGCCAGCAGCCAGGGATGGACAGCCAATCAGCCCCAGCATTTT.

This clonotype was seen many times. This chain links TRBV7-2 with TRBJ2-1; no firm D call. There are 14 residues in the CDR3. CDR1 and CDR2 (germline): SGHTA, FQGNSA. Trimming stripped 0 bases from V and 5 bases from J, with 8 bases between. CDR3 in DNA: TGTGCCAGCAGCTTAGCCTTTAGAAACAATGAGCAGTTCTTC. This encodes CASSLAFRNNEQFF.

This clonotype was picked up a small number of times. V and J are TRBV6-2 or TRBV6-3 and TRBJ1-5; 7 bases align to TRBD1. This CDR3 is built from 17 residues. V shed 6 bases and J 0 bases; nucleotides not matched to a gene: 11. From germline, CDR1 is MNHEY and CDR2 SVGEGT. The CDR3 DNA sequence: TGTGCCAGCAGACCGGACAGGAGTCCTTATAGCAATCAGCCCCAGCATTTT. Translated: CASRPDRSPYSNQPQHF.

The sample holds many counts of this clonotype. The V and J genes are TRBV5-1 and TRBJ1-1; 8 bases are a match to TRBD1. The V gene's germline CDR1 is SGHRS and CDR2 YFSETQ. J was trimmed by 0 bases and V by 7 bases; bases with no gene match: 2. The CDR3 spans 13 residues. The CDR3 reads CASGGQVNTEAFF. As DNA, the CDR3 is TGCGCCAGCGGGGGACAGGTGAACACTGAAGCTTTCTTT.

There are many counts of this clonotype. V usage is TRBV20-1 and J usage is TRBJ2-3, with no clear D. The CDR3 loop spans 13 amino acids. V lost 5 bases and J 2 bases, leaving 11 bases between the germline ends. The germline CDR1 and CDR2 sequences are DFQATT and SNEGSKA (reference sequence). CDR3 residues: CSARWASTDTQYF. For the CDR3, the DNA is TGCAGTGCTCGTTGGGCTTCCACAGATACGCAGTATTTT.

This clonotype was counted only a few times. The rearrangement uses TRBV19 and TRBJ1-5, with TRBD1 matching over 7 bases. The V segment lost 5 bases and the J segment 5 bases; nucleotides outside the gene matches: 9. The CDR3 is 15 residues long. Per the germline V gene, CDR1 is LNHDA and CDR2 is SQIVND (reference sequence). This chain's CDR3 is CASSLGQRRHQPQHF. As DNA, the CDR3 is TGTGCCAGTAGTCTGGGACAGCGGCGTCATCAGCCCCAGCATTTT. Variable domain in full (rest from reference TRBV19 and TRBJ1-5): DGGITQSPKYLFRKEGQNVTLSCEQNLNHDAMYWYRQDPGQGLRLIYYSQIVNDFQKGDIAEGYSVSREKKESFPLTVTSAQKNPTAFYLCASSLGQRRHQPQHFGDGTRLSIL.

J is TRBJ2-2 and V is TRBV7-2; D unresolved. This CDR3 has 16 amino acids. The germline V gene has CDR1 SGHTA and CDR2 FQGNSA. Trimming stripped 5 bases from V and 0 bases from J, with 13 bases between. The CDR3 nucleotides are TGTGCCAGCAGCCCAAACTCGGCGACGAACACCGGGGAGCTGTTTTTT. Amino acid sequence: CASSPNSATNTGELFF. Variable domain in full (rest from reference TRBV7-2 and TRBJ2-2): GAGVSQSPSNKVTEKGKDVELRCDPISGHTALYWYRQSLGQGLEFLIYFQGNSAPDKSGLPSDRFSAERTGGSVSTLTIQRTQQEDSAVYLCASSPNSATNTGELFFGEGSRLTVL.

CDR3 DNA: TGTGCCAGCTCAGGCAGGGAGATATATAGCAATCAGCCCCAGCATTTT. The encoded protein is CASSGREIYSNQPQHF. This chain connects TRBV7-8 to TRBJ1-5; possible D gene TRBD1, 5 bases. This CDR3 contains 16 residues. Germline V lookup: CDR1 SGHVS, CDR2 FQNEAQ. V was cut by 8 bases and J by 0 bases, with 17 bases left in between.

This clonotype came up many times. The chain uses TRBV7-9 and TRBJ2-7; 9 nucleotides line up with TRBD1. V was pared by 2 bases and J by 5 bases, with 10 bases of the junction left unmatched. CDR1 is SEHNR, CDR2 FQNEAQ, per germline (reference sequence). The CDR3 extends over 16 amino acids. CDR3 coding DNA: TGTGCCAGCAGCTTAATGGGACAGGGAGTCTGGGACGAGCAGTACTTC. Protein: CASSLMGQGVWDEQYF.

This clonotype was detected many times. CDR3 in amino acids: CASSLAGGAGETQYF. Here the CDR3 DNA reads TGTGCCAGCAGCTTAGCCGGCGGGGCTGGGGAGACCCAGTACTTC. The chain has TRBV11-2 and TRBJ2-5, with D possibly being TRBD2 (6 bases). This CDR3 spans 15 amino acids. The V end lost 1 base, the J end lost 5 bases, and 14 bases lay between the germline ends. Germline V gene sequence: CDR1 SGHAT, CDR2 FQNNGV.

CDR3 sequence reads: CATSRGAFTDTQYF. CDR3 DNA sequence: TGTGCCACCAGCAGGGGAGCCTTCACAGATACGCAGTATTTT. The chain is built from TRBV15 and TRBJ2-3; a possible D gene is TRBD2 (5 bases). The germline V gene has CDR1 LNHNV and CDR2 YYDKDF (reference sequence). With 3 bases removed from V and 2 bases from J, the gap between germline ends came to 9 bases. This CDR3 spans 14 amino acids.

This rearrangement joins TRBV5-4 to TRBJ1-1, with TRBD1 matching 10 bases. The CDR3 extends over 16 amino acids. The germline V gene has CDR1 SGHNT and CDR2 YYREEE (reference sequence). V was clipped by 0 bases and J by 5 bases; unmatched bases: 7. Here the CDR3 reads CASSLGGTGVKTEAFF. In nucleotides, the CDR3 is TGTGCCAGCAGCTTGGGTGGGACAGGGGTAAAAACTGAAGCTTTCTTT.